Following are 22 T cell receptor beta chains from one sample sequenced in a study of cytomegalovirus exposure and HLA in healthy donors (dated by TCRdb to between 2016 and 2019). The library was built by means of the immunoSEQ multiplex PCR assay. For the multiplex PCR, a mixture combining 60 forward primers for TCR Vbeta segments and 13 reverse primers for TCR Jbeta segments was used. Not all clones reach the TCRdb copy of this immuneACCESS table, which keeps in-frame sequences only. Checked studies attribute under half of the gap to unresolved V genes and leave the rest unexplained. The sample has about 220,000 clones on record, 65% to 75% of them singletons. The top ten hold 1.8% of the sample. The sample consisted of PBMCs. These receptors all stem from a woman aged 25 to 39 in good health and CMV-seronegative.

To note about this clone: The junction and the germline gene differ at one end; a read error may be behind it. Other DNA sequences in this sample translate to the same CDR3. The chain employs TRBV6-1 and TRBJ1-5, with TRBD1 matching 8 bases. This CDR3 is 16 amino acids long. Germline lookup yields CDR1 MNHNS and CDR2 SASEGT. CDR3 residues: CASSDPGQVSNQPQHF. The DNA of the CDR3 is TGTGCCAGCAGTGATCCGGGACAGGTTAGCAACCAGCCCCAGCATTTT.

The CDR3 bases are TGTGCCAGCACCCGACAGGGGGCCGGCACCGGGGAGCTGTTTTTT. Translation: CASTRQGAGTGELFF. The chain combines TRBV6-5 with TRBJ2-2, with 10 bases lining up with TRBD1. V shed 7 bases, J shed 4 bases, and the junction held 6 bases outside the gene matches. The CDR3 runs 15 residues. From germline, CDR1 is MNHEY and CDR2 SVGAGI.

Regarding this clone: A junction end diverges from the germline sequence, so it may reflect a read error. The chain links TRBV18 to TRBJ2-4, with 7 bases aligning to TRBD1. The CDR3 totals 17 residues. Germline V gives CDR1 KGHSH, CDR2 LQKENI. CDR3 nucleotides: TGTGTCAGCTCAACCCCCGGGACAGTCAAGGGCAAAAACATTCAGTACTTC. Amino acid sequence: CVSSTPGTVKGKNIQYF.

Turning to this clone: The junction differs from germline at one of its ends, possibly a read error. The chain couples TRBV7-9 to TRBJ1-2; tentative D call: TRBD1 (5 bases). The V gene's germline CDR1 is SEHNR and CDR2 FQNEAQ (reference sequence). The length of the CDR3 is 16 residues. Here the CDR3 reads CSSSLAAQGGYYGYTF. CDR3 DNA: TGTTCCAGCAGCCTAGCGGCGCAGGGAGGGTACTATGGCTACACCTTC.

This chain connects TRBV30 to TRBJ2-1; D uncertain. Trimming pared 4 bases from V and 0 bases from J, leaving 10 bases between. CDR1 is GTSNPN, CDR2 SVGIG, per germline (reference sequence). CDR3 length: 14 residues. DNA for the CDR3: TGTGCCTGGAACGGCGGAAGCTCCTACAATGAGCAGTTCTTC. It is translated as CAWNGGSSYNEQFF.

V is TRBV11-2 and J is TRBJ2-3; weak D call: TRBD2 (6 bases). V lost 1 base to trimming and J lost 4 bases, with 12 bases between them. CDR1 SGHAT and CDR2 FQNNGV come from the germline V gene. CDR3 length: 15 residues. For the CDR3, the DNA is TGTGCCAGCAGCTTAGGCGGGACCGGCGCAGATACGCAGTATTTT. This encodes CASSLGGTGADTQYF. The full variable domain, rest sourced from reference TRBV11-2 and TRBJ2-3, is EAGVAQSPRYKIIEKRQSVAFWCNPISGHATLYWYQQILGQGPKLLIQFQNNGVVDDSQLPKDRFSAERLKGVDSTLKIQPAKLEDSAVYLCASSLGGTGADTQYFGPGTRLTVL.

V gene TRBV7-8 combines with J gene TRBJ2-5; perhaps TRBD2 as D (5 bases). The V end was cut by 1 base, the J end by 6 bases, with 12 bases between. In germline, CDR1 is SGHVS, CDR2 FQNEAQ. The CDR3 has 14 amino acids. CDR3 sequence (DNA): TGTGCCAGCAGCTTAGATGCGGGCACCCAGACCCAGTACTTC. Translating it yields CASSLDAGTQTQYF. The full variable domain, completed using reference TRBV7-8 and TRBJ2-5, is GAGVSQSPRYKVAKRGQDVALRCDPISGHVSLFWYQQALGQGPEFLTYFQNEAQLDKSGLPSDRFFAERPEGSVSTLKIQRTQQEDSAVYLCASSLDAGTQTQYFGPGTRLLVL.

Written as DNA, the CDR3 is TGTGCCAGCAGTTACACTGGACAGGCCACCTACGAGCAGTACTTC. Translation gives CASSYTGQATYEQYF. The chain carries TRBV6-6 and TRBJ2-7, with 7 positions matching TRBD1. This CDR3 contains 15 residues. CDR1 and CDR2 (germline): MNHNY, SVGAGI (reference sequence). J gave up 2 bases and V 2 bases, and 6 bases lay outside the gene matches.

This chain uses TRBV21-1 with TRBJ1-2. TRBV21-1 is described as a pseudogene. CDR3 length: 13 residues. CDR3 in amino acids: CANDGGARYGYTF. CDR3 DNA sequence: TGTGCCAACGATGGGGGGGCGCGCTATGGCTACACCTTC.

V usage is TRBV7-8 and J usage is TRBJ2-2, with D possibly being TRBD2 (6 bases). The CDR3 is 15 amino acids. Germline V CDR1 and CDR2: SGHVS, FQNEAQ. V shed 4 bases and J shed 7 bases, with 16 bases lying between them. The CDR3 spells CASSYLSGDGGELFF. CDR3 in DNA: TGTGCCAGCAGCTACCTCTCGGGGGACGGCGGGGAGCTGTTTTTT.

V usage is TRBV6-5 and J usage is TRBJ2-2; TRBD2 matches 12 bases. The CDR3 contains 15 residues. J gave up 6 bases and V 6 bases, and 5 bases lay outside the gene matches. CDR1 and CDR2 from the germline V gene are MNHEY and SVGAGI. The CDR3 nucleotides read TGTGCCAGCAGGAGGACTAGCGGGATGGCCGGGGAGCTGTTTTTT. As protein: CASRRTSGMAGELFF.

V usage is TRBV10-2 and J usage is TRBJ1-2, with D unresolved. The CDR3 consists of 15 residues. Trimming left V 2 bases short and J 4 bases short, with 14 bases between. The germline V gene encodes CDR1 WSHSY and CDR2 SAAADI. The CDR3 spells CASSEGLDTRYGYTF. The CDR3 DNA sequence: TGCGCCAGCAGTGAGGGTCTAGATACCCGCTATGGCTACACCTTC.

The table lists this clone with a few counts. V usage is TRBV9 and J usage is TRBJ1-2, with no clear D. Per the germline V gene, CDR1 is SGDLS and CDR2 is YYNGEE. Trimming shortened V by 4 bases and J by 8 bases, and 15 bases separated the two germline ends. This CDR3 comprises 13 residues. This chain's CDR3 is CASSLGGEMGYTF. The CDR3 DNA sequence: TGTGCCAGCAGCCTCGGAGGAGAGATGGGCTACACCTTC.

The CDR3 region has the DNA TGTGCCAGCAGTACATGGGGGGACAGGGCAGAGACCCAGTACTTC. Protein product: CASSTWGDRAETQYF. The genes are TRBV2 and TRBJ2-5; 9 bases line up with TRBD1. Unmatched junction bases numbered 8, after V lost 5 bases and J lost 4 bases. The length of the CDR3 is 15 residues. The germline CDR1 and CDR2 sequences are SNHLY and FYNNEI.

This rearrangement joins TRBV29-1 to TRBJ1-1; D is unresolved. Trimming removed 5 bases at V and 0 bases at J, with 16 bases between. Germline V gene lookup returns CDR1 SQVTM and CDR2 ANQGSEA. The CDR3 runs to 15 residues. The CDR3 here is CSVLTRVAMNTEAFF. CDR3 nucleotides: TGCAGCGTTTTGACCCGGGTAGCTATGAACACTGAAGCTTTCTTT.

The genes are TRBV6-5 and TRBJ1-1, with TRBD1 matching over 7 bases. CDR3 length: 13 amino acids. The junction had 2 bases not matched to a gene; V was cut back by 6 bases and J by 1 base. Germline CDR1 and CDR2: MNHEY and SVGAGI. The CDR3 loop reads CASRYRGNTEAFF. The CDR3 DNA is TGTGCCAGCAGATACAGGGGGAACACTGAAGCTTTCTTT.

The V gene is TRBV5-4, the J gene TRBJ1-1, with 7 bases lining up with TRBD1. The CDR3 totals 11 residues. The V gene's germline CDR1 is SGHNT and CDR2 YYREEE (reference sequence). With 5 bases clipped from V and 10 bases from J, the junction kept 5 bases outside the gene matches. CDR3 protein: CASSSTGAAFF. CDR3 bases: TGTGCCAGCAGTTCCACAGGGGCAGCTTTCTTT.

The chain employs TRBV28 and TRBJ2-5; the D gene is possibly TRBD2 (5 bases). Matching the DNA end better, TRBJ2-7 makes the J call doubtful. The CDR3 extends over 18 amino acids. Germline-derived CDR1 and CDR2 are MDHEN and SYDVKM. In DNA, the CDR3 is TGTGCCATCAACACCGGGCCCGGACTGGTTTTAGGCGGGTACGAGCAGTACTTC. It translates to CAINTGPGLVLGGYEQYF.

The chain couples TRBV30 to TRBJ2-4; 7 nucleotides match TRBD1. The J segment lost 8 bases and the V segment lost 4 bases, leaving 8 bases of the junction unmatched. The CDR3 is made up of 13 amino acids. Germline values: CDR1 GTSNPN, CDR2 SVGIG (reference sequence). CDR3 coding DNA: TGTGCCTGGATGGTAGGGGGCACAGACATTCAGTACTTC. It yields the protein CAWMVGGTDIQYF.

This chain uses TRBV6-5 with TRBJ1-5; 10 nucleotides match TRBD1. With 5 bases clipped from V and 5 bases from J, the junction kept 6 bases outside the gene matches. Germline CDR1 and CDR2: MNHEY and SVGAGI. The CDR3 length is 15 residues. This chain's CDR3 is CASSPLGTGDQPQHF. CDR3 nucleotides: TGTGCCAGCAGTCCCCTTGGGACAGGGGATCAGCCCCAGCATTTT.

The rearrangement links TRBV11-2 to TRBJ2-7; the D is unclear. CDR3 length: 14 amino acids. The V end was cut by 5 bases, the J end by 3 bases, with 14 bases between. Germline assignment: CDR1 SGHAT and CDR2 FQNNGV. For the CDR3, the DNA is TGTGCCAGCAGCATCGGGTCGCTCTACTACGAGCAGTACTTC. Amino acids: CASSIGSLYYEQYF.

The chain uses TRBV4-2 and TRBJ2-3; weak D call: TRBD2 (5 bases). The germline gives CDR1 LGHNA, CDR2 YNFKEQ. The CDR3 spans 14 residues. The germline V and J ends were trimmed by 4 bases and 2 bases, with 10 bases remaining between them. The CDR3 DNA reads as TGTGCCAGCAGCCCCGACTACCTCACAGATACGCAGTATTTT. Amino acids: CASSPDYLTDTQYF.